What follows are 30 T cell receptor beta chains derived from one specimen sequenced in a study of blood T cell repertoires in COVID-19 (dated by TCRdb to the early 2020s). Library preparation used the immunoSEQ multiplex PCR assay. Not all clones reach the TCRdb copy of this immuneACCESS table, which keeps in-frame sequences only. Checked studies attribute under half of the gap to unresolved V genes and leave the rest unexplained. This sample has about 51,000 clones in its table, and about 86% of those were observed once. The ten largest clonotypes hold about 4% of the sample. The sample taken for sequencing was peripheral blood. The source is a man older than 75 with active COVID-19.

In this sample, this clone turned up once. V gene TRBV18 combines with J gene TRBJ2-2; 10 nucleotides align to TRBD2. The V gene end was trimmed by 0 bases and the J gene end by 5 bases; junction bases not matched to a gene: 6. This CDR3 has 17 residues. Germline values: CDR1 KGHSH, CDR2 LQKENI. CDR3 protein: CASSPPPSGRGTGELFF. Written as DNA, the CDR3 is TGTGCCAGCTCACCACCACCTAGCGGGAGAGGGACCGGGGAGCTGTTTTTT.

The J gene is TRBJ2-1, the V gene TRBV2, with D perhaps matching TRBD2 (5 bases). In germline, CDR1 is SNHLY, CDR2 FYNNEI. The CDR3 totals 15 residues. V dropped 4 bases and J dropped 6 bases, with 16 bases sitting between them. The CDR3 coding sequence is TGTGCCAGCAGTGTTGAGGAGGCCCAGGTCAATGAGCAGTTCTTC. Amino acids: CASSVEEAQVNEQFF.

V is TRBV9 and J is TRBJ2-1; the match to TRBD2 covers 12 bases. CDR1 and CDR2 (germline): SGDLS, YYNGEE. V trimming: 2 bases; J trimming: 5 bases; junction bases outside the gene matches: 11. The CDR3 sequence is 18 residues long. CDR3 DNA: TGTGCCAGCAGCGTGTGCCTAGCGGGAGGGTTCGGCCACAATGAGCAGTTCTTC. Protein product: CASSVCLAGGFGHNEQFF.

In this sample, this clone turned up once. The chain combines TRBV15 with TRBJ2-7, with 10 bases identical to TRBD1. The CDR3 sequence is 16 residues long. CDR1 is LNHNV and CDR2 is YYDKDF in the germline V gene (reference sequence). Trimming cost V 3 bases and J 3 bases; bases outside gene matches: 8. The CDR3 spells CATSRGRDRGFYEQYF. DNA of the CDR3: TGTGCCACCAGCAGGGGCCGGGACAGGGGTTTCTACGAGCAGTACTTC. The full variable domain, its missing parts supplied by reference TRBV15 and TRBJ2-7, is DAMVIQNPRYQVTQFGKPVTLSCSQTLNHNVMYWYQQKSSQAPKLLFHYYDKDFNNEADTPDNFQSRRPNTSFCFLDIRSPGLGDTAMYLCATSRGRDRGFYEQYFGPGTRLTVT.

This clone has a handful of counts. The chain recombines TRBV5-6 with TRBJ1-1, with D possibly matching TRBD1 (5 bases). V was cut by 3 bases and J by 5 bases, with 14 bases left in between. Per germline, CDR1 SGHDT and CDR2 YYEEEE. The CDR3 sequence is 14 residues long. CDR3 protein: CASSSTGGRTEAFF. The CDR3 DNA is TGTGCCAGCAGCTCTACGGGGGGACGGACTGAAGCTTTCTTT.

This chain connects TRBV28 to TRBJ2-5, with a weak D call TRBD1 (6 bases). The V gene lost 5 bases and the J gene lost 1 base, with 14 bases spanning the gap. Germline V gives CDR1 MDHEN, CDR2 SYDVKM. This CDR3 comprises 15 residues. This CDR3 is CASSRPLGGQETQYF. In nucleotides, the CDR3 is TGTGCCAGCAGTAGACCACTAGGGGGCCAAGAGACCCAGTACTTC.

The chain recombines TRBV6-6 with TRBJ2-1, with D maybe TRBD2 (5 bases). Looked up from germline, CDR1 is MNHNY and CDR2 is SVGAGI (reference sequence). V was pared by 2 bases and J by 4 bases, with 9 bases between. The CDR3 spans 14 residues. CDR3 sequence reads: CASSYRGRYNEQFF. The CDR3 region has the DNA TGTGCCAGCAGTTACCGCGGGCGATACAATGAGCAGTTCTTC.

This chain connects TRBV5-4 to TRBJ2-7; the match to TRBD2 covers 11 bases. After removal of 9 bases from V and 4 bases from J, the junction contained 6 bases not matched to a gene. This CDR3 region has 13 residues. The V gene's germline CDR1 is SGHNT and CDR2 YYREEE (reference sequence). CDR3: CATSASGRYEQYF. CDR3 DNA: TGTGCCACGAGTGCTAGCGGGAGGTACGAGCAGTACTTC.

The chain links TRBV7-9 to TRBJ2-5; no definite D call. The germline CDR1 and CDR2 sequences are SEHNR and FQNEAQ (reference sequence). The CDR3 sequence is 13 residues long. V lost 3 bases to trimming and J lost 2 bases, with 7 bases between them. DNA of the CDR3: TGTGCCAGCAGCTTCTCTGTGCAAGAGACCCAGTACTTC. This sequence encodes CASSFSVQETQYF.

The chain is built from TRBV30 and TRBJ2-3; 12 bases are a match to TRBD2. CDR3 length: 20 amino acids. V gave up 2 bases and J gave up 1 base; unmatched junction bases: 16. Germline values: CDR1 GTSNPN, CDR2 SVGIG (reference sequence). The CDR3 DNA is TGTGCCTGGAGTAGGACCCGGACTAGCGGGACCCGGCGGGGCACAGATACGCAGTATTTT. Its translation is CAWSRTRTSGTRRGTDTQYF.

The V gene is TRBV7-3, the J gene TRBJ2-5, with TRBD2 as a possible D gene (6 bases). CDR3 length: 16 amino acids. The germline gives CDR1 SGHTA, CDR2 FQGTGA. Trimming removed 2 bases at V and 2 bases at J, with 15 bases between. The CDR3 DNA is TGTGCCAGCAGCTTAGAAGGAGGGCGGAGTCAAGAGACCCAGTACTTC. This translates into CASSLEGGRSQETQYF.

The chain links TRBV28 to TRBJ1-6; the D is unclear. Trimming took 6 bases from V and 7 from J, leaving 7 bases between them. In germline, CDR1 is MDHEN, CDR2 SYDVKM. The CDR3 length is 12 residues. Here the CDR3 DNA reads TGTGCCAGCAGGGAGTTGAATTCACCCCTCCACTTT. Encoded protein: CASRELNSPLHF.

V gene TRBV25-1 combines with J gene TRBJ2-7; a weak D match, TRBD1 (6 bases). The CDR3 runs to 15 residues. Germline CDR1 and CDR2: MGHDK and SYGVNS. The V end was cut by 5 bases, the J end by 1 base, with 15 bases between. The CDR3 is CASSQTGTFSYEQYF. The CDR3 bases are TGTGCCAGCAGTCAAACCGGGACATTTTCCTACGAGCAGTACTTC.

This chain joins TRBV5-5 and TRBJ2-1; 7 bases are a match to TRBD2. CDR1 SGHKS and CDR2 YYEKEE come from the germline V gene (reference sequence). V dropped 4 bases and J dropped 1; count of bases not matched to a gene: 5. The CDR3 runs 15 residues. The CDR3 nucleotides read TGTGCCAGCAGCCTTGCGGGGGATTCCTACAATGAGCAGTTCTTC. Its translation is CASSLAGDSYNEQFF.

The chain combines TRBV2 with TRBJ2-2; TRBD2 is a possible D gene (6 bases). Trimming took 7 bases from V and 7 from J, leaving 16 bases between them. CDR1 and CDR2 from the germline V gene are SNHLY and FYNNEI. This CDR3 region has 14 residues. The CDR3 spells CASTTGTPGGELFF. The DNA for the CDR3 is TGTGCCAGCACTACGGGGACTCCGGGCGGGGAGCTGTTTTTT.

Only one count was recorded for this clone. V is TRBV6-2 or TRBV6-3 and J is TRBJ2-7; tentatively, D is TRBD2 (6 bases). This CDR3 contains 14 residues. Deletions cut 4 bases from V and 3 bases from J, with 13 bases between. In germline, CDR1 is MNHEY, CDR2 SVGEGT. The CDR3 loop reads CASSFTSTVYEQYF. DNA of the CDR3: TGTGCCAGCAGTTTCACTAGCACAGTCTACGAGCAGTACTTC.

V and J are TRBV6-5 and TRBJ2-1, with a possible D match to TRBD2 (5 bases). The length of the CDR3 is 16 residues. Germline lookup yields CDR1 MNHEY and CDR2 SVGAGI. Trimming pared 0 bases from V and 0 bases from J, leaving 9 bases between. The CDR3 loop reads CASSYSGGYSYNEQFF. CDR3 bases: TGTGCCAGCAGTTACTCGGGCGGGTACTCCTACAATGAGCAGTTCTTC.

Turning to this clone: This sample also contains other DNA sequences that code for the same CDR3. The gene calls are TRBV4-3 and TRBJ2-7, with D possibly matching TRBD2 (5 bases). Trimming stripped 5 bases from V and 1 base from J, with 15 bases between. Germline V lookup: CDR1 LGHNA, CDR2 YSLEER. This CDR3 contains 15 residues. The CDR3: CASSELAGPSYEQYF. CDR3 nucleotide sequence: TGCGCCAGCAGCGAGTTGGCGGGCCCTTCCTACGAGCAGTACTTC.

The chain uses TRBV7-6 and TRBJ1-5; maybe TRBD1 (6 bases). With 5 bases removed from V and 0 bases from J, the gap between germline ends came to 14 bases. This CDR3 is built from 16 residues. Germline lookup yields CDR1 SGHVS and CDR2 FNYEAQ. CDR3 DNA: TGTGCCAGCAGCGAAACAGGGATCGGTAGCAATCAGCCCCAGCATTTT. It translates to CASSETGIGSNQPQHF.

V is TRBV4-2 and J is TRBJ1-5; 7 bases map to TRBD1. After removal of 4 bases from V and 4 bases from J, the junction contained 4 bases not matched to a gene. The CDR3 sequence is 14 residues long. Germline CDR1 reads LGHNA; CDR2 reads YNFKEQ. CDR3 nucleotide sequence: TGTGCCAGCAGCCTTCCGGGACAGAATCAGCCCCAGCATTTT. Its protein is CASSLPGQNQPQHF.

The gene calls are TRBV28 and TRBJ2-3; 7 bases are a match to TRBD2. Germline V gene data show CDR1 as MDHEN and CDR2 as SYDVKM. CDR3 length equals 15 residues. With 5 bases clipped from V and 2 bases from J, the junction kept 7 bases outside the gene matches. CDR3 DNA sequence: TGTGCCAGCAGTCCCCCGGGACTATCCACAGATACGCAGTATTTT. Protein: CASSPPGLSTDTQYF. Drawing the rest from reference TRBV28 and TRBJ2-3, the complete variable domain is DVKVTQSSRYLVKRTGEKVFLECVQDMDHENMFWYRQDPGLGLRLIYFSYDVKMKEKGDIPEGYSVSREKKERFSLILESASTNQTSMYLCASSPPGLSTDTQYFGPGTRLTVL.

The chain combines TRBV11-2 with TRBJ2-7, with 9 nucleotides matching TRBD2. V lost 0 bases and J lost 1; bases outside the gene matches: 7. The length of the CDR3 is 17 residues. In germline, CDR1 is SGHAT, CDR2 FQNNGV. CDR3 bases: TGTGCCAGCAGCTTAGAAGCTGGAGCGGGAGGATCCTACGAGCAGTACTTC. Its protein product is CASSLEAGAGGSYEQYF.

The chain carries TRBV5-1 and TRBJ1-1; 7 bases agree with TRBD1. Germline V gene sequence: CDR1 SGHRS, CDR2 YFSETQ. After removal of 4 bases from V and 3 bases from J, the junction contained 21 bases not matched to a gene. This CDR3 contains 19 residues. CDR3 residues: CASSPDPGQARRGDTEAFF. The CDR3 bases are TGCGCCAGCAGCCCCGATCCCGGACAGGCCCGCCGTGGGGACACTGAAGCTTTCTTT.

This sequence joins TRBV6-6 and TRBJ1-2, with 7 positions matching TRBD1. The V gene end was trimmed by 2 bases and the J gene end by 0 bases; junction bases not matched to a gene: 3. Germline CDR1 MNHNY, CDR2 SVGAGI (reference sequence). The CDR3 spans 15 residues. CDR3 in amino acids: CASSYPGQSNYGYTF. CDR3 nucleotide sequence: TGTGCCAGCAGTTACCCGGGACAGTCTAACTATGGCTACACCTTC.

This clone occurred once. The chain joins TRBV6-1 to TRBJ2-1; 7 nucleotides line up with TRBD1. CDR1 and CDR2 from the germline V gene are MNHNS and SASEGT. The CDR3 length is 18 residues. Trimming cost V 2 bases and J 7 bases; bases outside gene matches: 17. The CDR3 reads CASSERDLWSQGVNEQFF. The DNA for the CDR3 is TGTGCCAGCAGTGAACGGGACCTATGGTCTCAGGGGGTGAATGAGCAGTTCTTC.

DNA for the CDR3: TGTGCCAGCAGCCTTCGCTGGGACAGACGAAGTAATTCACCCCTCCACTTT. It specifies CASSLRWDRRSNSPLHF. The gene calls are TRBV9 and TRBJ1-6, with 7 bases that match TRBD1. This CDR3 comprises 17 residues. The germline CDR1 and CDR2 sequences are SGDLS and YYNGEE. The ends lost 4 bases at V and 6 bases at J; junction bases unmatched: 13.

The rearrangement uses TRBV19 and TRBJ2-3, with TRBD2 matching over 15 bases. CDR1 LNHDA and CDR2 SQIVND come from the germline V gene (reference sequence). The CDR3 length is 20 residues. With 2 bases clipped from V and 5 bases from J, the junction kept 14 bases outside the gene matches. CDR3 sequence: CASSILPGLAGGPGEDTQYF. CDR3 DNA: TGTGCCAGTAGTATACTACCGGGACTAGCGGGAGGTCCGGGTGAAGATACGCAGTATTTT.

This chain uses TRBV28 with TRBJ2-5, with TRBD2 as a possible D gene (6 bases). With 4 bases removed from V and 7 bases from J, the gap between germline ends came to 16 bases. Germline CDR1 reads MDHEN; CDR2 reads SYDVKM. This CDR3 spans 14 amino acids. This chain's CDR3 is CASSSAGLGGTQYF. The CDR3 nucleotides are TGTGCCAGCAGTTCAGCAGGGTTGGGGGGGACCCAGTACTTC.

The CDR3 reads CASSIGTGGRGTGELFF. DNA of the CDR3: TGTGCCAGTAGTATAGGGACAGGGGGCCGGGGCACCGGGGAGCTGTTTTTT. The chain is built from TRBV19 and TRBJ2-2, with TRBD1 identical over 11 bases. CDR1 is LNHDA, CDR2 SQIVND, per germline (reference sequence). The CDR3 has 17 residues. V shed 1 base and J 4 bases; nucleotides not matched to a gene: 5.

This clone was seen only a few times. The chain employs TRBV3-1 (or the pseudogene TRBV3-2) and TRBJ2-7; weak D call: TRBD1 (6 bases). Germline V gene lookup returns CDR1 LGHDT and CDR2 YNNKEL (reference sequence). The CDR3 consists of 12 residues. V lost 5 bases and J lost 4, with 9 bases in between. The CDR3: CASSFDRYEQYF. CDR3 sequence (DNA): TGTGCCAGCAGCTTCGACAGGTACGAGCAGTACTTC.